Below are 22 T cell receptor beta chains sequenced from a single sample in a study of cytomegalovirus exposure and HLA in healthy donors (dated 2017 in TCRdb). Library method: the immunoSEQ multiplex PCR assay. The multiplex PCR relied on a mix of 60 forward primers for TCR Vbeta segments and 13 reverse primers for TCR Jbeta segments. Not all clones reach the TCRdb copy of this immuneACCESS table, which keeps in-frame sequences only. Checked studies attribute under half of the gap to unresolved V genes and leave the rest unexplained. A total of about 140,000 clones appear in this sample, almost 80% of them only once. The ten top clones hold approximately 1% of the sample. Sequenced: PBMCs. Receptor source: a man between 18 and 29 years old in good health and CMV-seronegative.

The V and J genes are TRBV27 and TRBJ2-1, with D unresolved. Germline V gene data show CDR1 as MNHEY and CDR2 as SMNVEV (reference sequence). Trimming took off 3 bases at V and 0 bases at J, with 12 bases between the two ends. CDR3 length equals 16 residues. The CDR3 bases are TGTGCCAGCAGTTTCTTCGCGATGAGCTCCTACAATGAGCAGTTCTTC. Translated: CASSFFAMSSYNEQFF.

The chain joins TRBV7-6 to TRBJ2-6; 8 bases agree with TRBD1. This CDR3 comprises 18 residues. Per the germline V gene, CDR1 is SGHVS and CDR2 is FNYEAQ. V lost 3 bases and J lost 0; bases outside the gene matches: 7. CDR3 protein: CASSFGQGGYSGANVLTF. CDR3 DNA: TGTGCCAGCAGCTTCGGACAGGGAGGATACTCTGGGGCCAACGTCCTGACTTTC.

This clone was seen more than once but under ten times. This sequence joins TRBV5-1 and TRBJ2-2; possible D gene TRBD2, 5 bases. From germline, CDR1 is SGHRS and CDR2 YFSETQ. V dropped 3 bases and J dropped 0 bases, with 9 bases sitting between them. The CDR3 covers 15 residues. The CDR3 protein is CASSSGNPNTGELFF. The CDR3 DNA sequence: TGCGCCAGCAGCTCCGGGAACCCGAACACCGGGGAGCTGTTTTTT.

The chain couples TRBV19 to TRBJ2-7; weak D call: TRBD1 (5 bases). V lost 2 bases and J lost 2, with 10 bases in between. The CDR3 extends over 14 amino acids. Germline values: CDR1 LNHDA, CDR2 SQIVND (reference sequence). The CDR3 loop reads CASSIYRTPYEQYF. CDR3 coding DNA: TGTGCCAGTAGTATATACAGGACCCCCTACGAGCAGTACTTC. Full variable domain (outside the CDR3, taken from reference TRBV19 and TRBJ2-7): DGGITQSPKYLFRKEGQNVTLSCEQNLNHDAMYWYRQDPGQGLRLIYYSQIVNDFQKGDIAEGYSVSREKKESFPLTVTSAQKNPTAFYLCASSIYRTPYEQYFGPGTRLTVT.

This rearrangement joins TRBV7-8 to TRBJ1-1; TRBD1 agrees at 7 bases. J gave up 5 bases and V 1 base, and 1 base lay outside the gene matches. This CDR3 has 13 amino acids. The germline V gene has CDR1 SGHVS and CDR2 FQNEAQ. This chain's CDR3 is CASSLDRGTEAFF. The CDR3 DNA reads TGTGCCAGCAGCTTAGACAGGGGTACTGAAGCTTTCTTT.

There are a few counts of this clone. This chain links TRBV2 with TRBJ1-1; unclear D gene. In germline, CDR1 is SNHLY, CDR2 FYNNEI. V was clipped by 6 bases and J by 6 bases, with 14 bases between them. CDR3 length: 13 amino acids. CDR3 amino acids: CASRVTESAEAFF. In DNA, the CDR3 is TGTGCCAGCAGGGTAACAGAGTCGGCTGAAGCTTTCTTT.

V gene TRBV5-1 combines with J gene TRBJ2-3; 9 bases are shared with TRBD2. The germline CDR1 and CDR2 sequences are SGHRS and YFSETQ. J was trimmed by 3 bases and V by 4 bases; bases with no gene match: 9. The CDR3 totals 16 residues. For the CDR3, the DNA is TGCGCCAGCAGCCTGGCGGGGGGGGGAGAGACAGATACGCAGTATTTT. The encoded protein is CASSLAGGGETDTQYF.

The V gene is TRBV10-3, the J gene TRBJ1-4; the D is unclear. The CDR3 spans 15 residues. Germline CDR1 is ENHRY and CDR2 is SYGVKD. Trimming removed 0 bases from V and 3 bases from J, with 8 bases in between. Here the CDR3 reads CAISESGGPNEKLFF. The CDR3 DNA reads TGTGCCATCAGTGAGTCAGGAGGACCTAATGAAAAACTGTTTTTT.

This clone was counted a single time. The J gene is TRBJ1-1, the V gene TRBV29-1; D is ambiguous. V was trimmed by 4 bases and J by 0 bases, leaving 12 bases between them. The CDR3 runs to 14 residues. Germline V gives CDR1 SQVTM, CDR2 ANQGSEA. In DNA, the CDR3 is TGCAGCGTTGGGTGGCAGACAATGAACACTGAAGCTTTCTTT. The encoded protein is CSVGWQTMNTEAFF.

CDR3 nucleotide sequence: TGCGCCAGCAGCGGTACTAGCGGGGGAAGGTCGGATGAGCAGTTCTTC. Translated, it gives CASSGTSGGRSDEQFF. The chain uses TRBV5-1 and TRBJ2-1; 11 bases align to TRBD2. V lost 4 bases to trimming and J lost 8 bases; unmatched junction nucleotides: 11. Germline V gene lookup returns CDR1 SGHRS and CDR2 YFSETQ. This CDR3 region has 16 residues. Filled out from reference TRBV5-1 and TRBJ2-1, the complete variable domain reads KAGVTQTPRYLIKTRGQQVTLSCSPISGHRSVSWYQQTPGQGLQFLFEYFSETQRNKGNFPGRFSGRQFSNSRSEMNVSTLELGDSALYLCASSGTSGGRSDEQFFGPGTRLTVL.

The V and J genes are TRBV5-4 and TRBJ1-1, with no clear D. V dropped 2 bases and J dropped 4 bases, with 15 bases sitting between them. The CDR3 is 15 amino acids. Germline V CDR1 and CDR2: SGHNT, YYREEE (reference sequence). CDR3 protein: CASSLGVSGPTEAFF. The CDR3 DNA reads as TGTGCCAGCAGCTTAGGTGTCAGTGGGCCCACTGAAGCTTTCTTT.

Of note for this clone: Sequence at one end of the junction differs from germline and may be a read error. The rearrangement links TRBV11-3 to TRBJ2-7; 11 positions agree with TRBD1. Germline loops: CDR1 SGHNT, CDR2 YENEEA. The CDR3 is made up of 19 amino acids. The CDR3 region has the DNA TGTGCCAGCAGCCTAGATGCGGGCTGCAACGGGACAGGGGGGTACGAGCAGTACTTC. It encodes CASSLDAGCNGTGGYEQYF.

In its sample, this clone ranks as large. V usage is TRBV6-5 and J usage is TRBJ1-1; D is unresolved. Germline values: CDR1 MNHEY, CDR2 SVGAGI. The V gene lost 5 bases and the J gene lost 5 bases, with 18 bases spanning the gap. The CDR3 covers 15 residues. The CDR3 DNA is TGTGCCAGCAGTCTCGGCCGGGGATTAAGTACTGAAGCTTTCTTT. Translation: CASSLGRGLSTEAFF.

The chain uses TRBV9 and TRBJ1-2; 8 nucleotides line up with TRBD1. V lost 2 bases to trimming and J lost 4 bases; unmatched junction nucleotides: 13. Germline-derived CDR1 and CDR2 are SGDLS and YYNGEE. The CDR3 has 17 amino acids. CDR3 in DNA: TGTGCCAGCAGCGTGGGCCCCGACAGGGGTCGAATCTATGGCTACACCTTC. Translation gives CASSVGPDRGRIYGYTF.

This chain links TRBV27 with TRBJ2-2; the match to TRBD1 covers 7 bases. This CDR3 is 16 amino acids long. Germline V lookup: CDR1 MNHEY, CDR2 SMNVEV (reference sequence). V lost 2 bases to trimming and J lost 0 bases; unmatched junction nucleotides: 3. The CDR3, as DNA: TGTGCCAGCAGTTTAGGACAGGCCGCGAACACCGGGGAGCTGTTTTTT. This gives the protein CASSLGQAANTGELFF.

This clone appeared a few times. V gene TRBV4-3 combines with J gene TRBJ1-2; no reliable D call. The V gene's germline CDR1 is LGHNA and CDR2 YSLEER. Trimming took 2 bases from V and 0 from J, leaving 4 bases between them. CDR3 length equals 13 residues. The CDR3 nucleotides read TGCGCCAGCAGCCAATCCACTAACTATGGCTACACCTTC. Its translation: CASSQSTNYGYTF.

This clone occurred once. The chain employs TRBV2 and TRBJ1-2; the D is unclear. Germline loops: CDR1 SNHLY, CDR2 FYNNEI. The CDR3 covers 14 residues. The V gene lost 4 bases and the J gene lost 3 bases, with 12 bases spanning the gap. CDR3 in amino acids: CASSVTAAYYGYTF. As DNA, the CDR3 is TGTGCCAGCAGTGTAACGGCGGCCTACTATGGCTACACCTTC.

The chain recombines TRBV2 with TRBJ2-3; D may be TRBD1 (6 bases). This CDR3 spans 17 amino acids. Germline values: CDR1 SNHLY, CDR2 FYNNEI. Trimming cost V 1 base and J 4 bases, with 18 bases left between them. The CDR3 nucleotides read TGTGCCAGCAGTGAAGGTGTCAGGGGATTTAGGGCAGATACGCAGTATTTT. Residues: CASSEGVRGFRADTQYF.

The CDR3 loop reads CASMANEKLFF. CDR3 nucleotides: TGTGCCAGCATGGCAAATGAAAAACTGTTTTTT. The V and J genes are TRBV28 and TRBJ1-4, with no clear D. Germline CDR1 MDHEN, CDR2 SYDVKM. The ends were cut back, 7 bases at V and 5 bases at J, with 5 bases in the middle. CDR3 length: 11 residues.

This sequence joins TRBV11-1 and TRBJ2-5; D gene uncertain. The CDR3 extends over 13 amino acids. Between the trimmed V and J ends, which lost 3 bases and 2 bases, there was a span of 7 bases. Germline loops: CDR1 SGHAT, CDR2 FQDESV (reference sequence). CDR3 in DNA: TGTGCCAGCAGCTTGGTCAGACAAGAGACCCAGTACTTC. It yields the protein CASSLVRQETQYF.

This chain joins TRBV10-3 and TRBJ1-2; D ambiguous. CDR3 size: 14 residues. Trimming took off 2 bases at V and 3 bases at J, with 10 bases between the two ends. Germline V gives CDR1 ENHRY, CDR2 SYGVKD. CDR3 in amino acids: CAISEGFSDYGYTF. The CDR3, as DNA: TGTGCCATCAGTGAGGGCTTCTCAGACTATGGCTACACCTTC.

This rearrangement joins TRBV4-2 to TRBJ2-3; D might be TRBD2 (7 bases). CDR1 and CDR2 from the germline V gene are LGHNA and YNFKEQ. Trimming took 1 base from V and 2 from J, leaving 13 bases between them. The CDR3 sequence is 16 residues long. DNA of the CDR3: TGTGCCAGCAGCCAAGGCCGGGGGGCAATCACAGATACGCAGTATTTT. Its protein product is CASSQGRGAITDTQYF.